This T cell receptor (beta chain) was retrieved from a study of OX40 agonist ivuxolimab in advanced cancers. Study at large: Participants could have had prior anti-PD-1, anti-PD-L1 or anti-CTLA-4 therapy, and roughly 40% had some. Findings and limits, study-wide: Nonresponders, in some cases, also had low normalized T-cell clonal expansion. In the 0.1 to 3.0 mg/kg range, CD4+ and CD8+ blood T cells had expanded clonally by week 6.

Notes on this clone: Its antigen is currently unknown.

The CDR3 totals 15 residues. The V segment lost 4 bases and the J segment 3 bases; nucleotides outside the gene matches: 5. Per the germline V gene, CDR1 is LNHDA and CDR2 is SQIVND (reference sequence). Clones were read by immunoSEQ multiplex PCR, and TCRdb kept only the in-frame ones, dropping some. Of tens of thousands of clones in the sample, around nine tenths were seen once. The chain employs TRBV19 and TRBJ1-5; 8 nucleotides match TRBD1. The clonotype originates from an adult with an advanced solid tumor such as melanoma, head and neck, liver or kidney cancer. The specimen comprised CD4+ or CD8+ T cells sorted from blood, sampled in a trial of the OX40 agonist ivuxolimab. DNA for the CDR3: TGTGCCAGTAGTACTTTGGACAGGGACAATCAGCCCCAGCATTTT. Translated: CASSTLDRDNQPQHF.